These 8 T cell receptor beta chains were all obtained from the same sample, sequenced in a study of spatial heterogeneity in lung cancer. The time point was: sample taken at primary tumor resection. MiXCR was run by TCRdb on the 5' RACE reads, yielding one entry per CDR3 protein. The sample lists tens of thousands of distinct CDR3 sequences; about 12% were seen once. This specimen consisted of PBMCs, obtained at surgery. These receptors all come from a male donor with early-stage non-small cell lung cancer.

J is TRBJ1-2 and V is TRBV24-1; D unresolved. The V end was cut by 5 bases, the J end by 4 bases, with 16 bases between. CDR1 and CDR2 (germline): KGHDR, SFDVKD. This CDR3 has 15 residues. Here the CDR3 reads CATSGASPSSYGYTF. The CDR3 nucleotides are TGTGCCACCAGTGGAGCCTCCCCCTCTAGCTATGGCTACACCTTC.

The chain combines TRBV9 with TRBJ2-3; D unresolved. This CDR3 has 11 residues. The V gene's germline CDR1 is SGDLS and CDR2 YYNGEE. Trimming shortened V by 2 bases and J by 6 bases, and 4 bases separated the two germline ends. The chain's CDR3 is CASSVVDTQYF. The CDR3 DNA sequence: TGTGCCAGCAGCGTTGTGGATACGCAGTATTTT.

For this clonotype: An end of the junction differs from the germline gene, which may be a read error. This chain connects TRBV19 to TRBJ2-4, with 10 bases matching TRBD1. The germline CDR1 and CDR2 sequences are LNHDA and SQIVND (reference sequence). The CDR3 has 13 residues. The CDR3 protein is CASSIGGTGVHVF. CDR3 DNA sequence: TGTGCCAGTAGTATAGGGGGGACAGGGGTGCACGTCTTC. The whole variable domain, remainder taken from reference TRBV19 and TRBJ2-4, is DGGITQSPKYLFRKEGQNVTLSCEQNLNHDAMYWYRQDPGQGLRLIYYSQIVNDFQKGDIAEGYSVSREKKESFPLTVTSAQKNPTAFYLCASSIGGTGVHVFGAGTRLSVL.

This chain uses TRBV7-9 with TRBJ2-1, with 9 positions matching TRBD2. The germline V gene has CDR1 SEHNR and CDR2 FQNEAQ (reference sequence). This CDR3 is 16 amino acids long. V trimming: 5 bases; J trimming: 7 bases; junction bases outside the gene matches: 12. CDR3 residues: CASSPGGGRAANEQFF. CDR3 DNA: TGTGCCAGCAGCCCGGGCGGCGGGAGGGCCGCGAATGAGCAGTTCTTC.

The sample holds many counts of this clonotype. The chain carries TRBV6-2 or TRBV6-3 and TRBJ2-7, with 8 bases aligning to TRBD1. Germline V gives CDR1 MNHEY, CDR2 SVGEGT. V lost 2 bases to trimming and J lost 1 base; unmatched junction nucleotides: 7. The CDR3 contains 16 residues. The CDR3: CASSYTERDRSYEQYF. The CDR3 coding sequence is TGTGCCAGCAGTTACACCGAAAGGGACAGGTCCTACGAGCAGTACTTC.

This clonotype was recorded many times. V is TRBV20-1 and J is TRBJ2-7; D is possibly TRBD1 (6 bases). The V end lost 5 bases, the J end lost 4 bases, and 15 bases lay between the germline ends. Germline V gene data show CDR1 as DFQATT and CDR2 as SNEGSKA (reference sequence). The CDR3 sequence is 13 residues long. The CDR3 is CSAQQPGVYEQYF. The CDR3 DNA reads as TGCAGTGCTCAACAGCCAGGGGTTTACGAGCAGTACTTC.

Only a few counts were recorded for this clonotype. This chain links TRBV7-9 with TRBJ2-7; D could derive from TRBD1 or TRBD2 (5 bases each). This CDR3 contains 15 residues. The V and J ends lost 0 bases and 6 bases respectively, with 15 bases between them. Germline CDR1 is SEHNR and CDR2 is FQNEAQ (reference sequence). The CDR3 DNA follows: TGTGCCAGCAGCTTAGCGAGGGGTTCGTCAGTCGAGCAGTACTTC. Amino acids: CASSLARGSSVEQYF.

J is TRBJ2-2 and V is TRBV11-1; TRBD1 is a possible D gene (5 bases). V was pared by 5 bases and J by 2 bases, with 18 bases between. The CDR3 covers 17 residues. CDR1 SGHAT and CDR2 FQDESV come from the germline V gene (reference sequence). The CDR3: CASSRSQGPINTGELFF. Here the CDR3 DNA reads TGTGCCAGCAGCCGTAGTCAGGGCCCCATAAACACCGGGGAGCTGTTTTTT.